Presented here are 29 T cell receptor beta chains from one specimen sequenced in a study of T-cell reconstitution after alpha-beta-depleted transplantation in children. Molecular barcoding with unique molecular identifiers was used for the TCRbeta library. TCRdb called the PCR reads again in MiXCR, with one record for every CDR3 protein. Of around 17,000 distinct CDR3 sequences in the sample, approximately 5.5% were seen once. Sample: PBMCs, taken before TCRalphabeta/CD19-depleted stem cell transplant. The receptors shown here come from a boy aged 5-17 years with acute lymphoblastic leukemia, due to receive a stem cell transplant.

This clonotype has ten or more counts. The CDR3, as DNA: TGTGCCAGCAGATCGGGGGTTCAAGAGACCCAGTACTTC. Translation: CASRSGVQETQYF. The V gene is TRBV6-6, the J gene TRBJ2-5; D is possibly TRBD2 (6 bases). V lost 6 bases to trimming and J lost 2 bases, with 10 bases between them. The CDR3 spans 13 residues. From germline, CDR1 is MNHNY and CDR2 SVGAGI (reference sequence).

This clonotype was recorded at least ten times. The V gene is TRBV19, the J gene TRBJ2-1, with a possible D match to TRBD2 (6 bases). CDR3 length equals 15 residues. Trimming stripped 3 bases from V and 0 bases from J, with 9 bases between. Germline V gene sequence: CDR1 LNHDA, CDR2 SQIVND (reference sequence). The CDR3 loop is CASSISGSSYNEQFF. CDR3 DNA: TGTGCCAGTAGTATTTCCGGGAGCTCCTACAATGAGCAGTTCTTC.

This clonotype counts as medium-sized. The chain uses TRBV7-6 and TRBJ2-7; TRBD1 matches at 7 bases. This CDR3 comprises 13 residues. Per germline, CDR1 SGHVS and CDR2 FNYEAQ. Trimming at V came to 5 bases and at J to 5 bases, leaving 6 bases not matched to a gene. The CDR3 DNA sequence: TGTGCCAGCAGCCTGAGCCAGGGGGACGAGCAGTACTTC. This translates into CASSLSQGDEQYF.

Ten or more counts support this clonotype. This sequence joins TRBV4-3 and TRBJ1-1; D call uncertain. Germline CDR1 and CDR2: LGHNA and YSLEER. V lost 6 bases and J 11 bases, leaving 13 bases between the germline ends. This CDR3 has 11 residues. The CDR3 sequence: CASSEMGRAFF. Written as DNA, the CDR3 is TGCGCCAGCAGTGAAATGGGGAGGGCTTTCTTT.

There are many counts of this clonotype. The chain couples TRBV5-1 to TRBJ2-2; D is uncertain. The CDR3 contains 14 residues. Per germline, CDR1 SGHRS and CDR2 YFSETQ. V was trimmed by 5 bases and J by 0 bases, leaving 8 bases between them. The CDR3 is CASRGRANTGELFF. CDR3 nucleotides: TGCGCCAGCAGGGGCAGAGCGAACACCGGGGAGCTGTTTTTT.

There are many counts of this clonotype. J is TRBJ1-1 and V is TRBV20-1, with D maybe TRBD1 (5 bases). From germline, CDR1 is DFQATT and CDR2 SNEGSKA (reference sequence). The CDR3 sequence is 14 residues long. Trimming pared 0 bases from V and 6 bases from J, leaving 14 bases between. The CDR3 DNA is TGCAGTGCTAGAGAGATCGAGGGGCTCCCTGAAGCTTTCTTT. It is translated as CSAREIEGLPEAFF.

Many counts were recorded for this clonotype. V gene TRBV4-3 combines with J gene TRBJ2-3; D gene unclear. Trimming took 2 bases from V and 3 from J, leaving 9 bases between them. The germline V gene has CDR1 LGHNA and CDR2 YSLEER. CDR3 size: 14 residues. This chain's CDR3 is CASSQLVETDTQYF. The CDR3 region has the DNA TGCGCCAGCAGCCAACTCGTCGAGACAGATACGCAGTATTTT.

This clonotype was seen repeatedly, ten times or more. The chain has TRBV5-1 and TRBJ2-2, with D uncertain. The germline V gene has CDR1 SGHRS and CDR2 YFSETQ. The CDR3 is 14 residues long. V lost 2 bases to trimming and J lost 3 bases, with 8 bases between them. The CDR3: CASSFNPDTGELFF. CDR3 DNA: TGCGCCAGCAGCTTTAACCCCGACACCGGGGAGCTGTTTTTT.

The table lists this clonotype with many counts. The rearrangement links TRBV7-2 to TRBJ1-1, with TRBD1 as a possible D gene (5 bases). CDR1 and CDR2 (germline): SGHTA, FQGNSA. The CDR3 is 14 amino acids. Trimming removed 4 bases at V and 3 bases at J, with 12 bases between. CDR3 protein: CASSYFRGDTEAFF. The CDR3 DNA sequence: TGTGCCAGCAGCTACTTCCGAGGGGACACTGAAGCTTTCTTT. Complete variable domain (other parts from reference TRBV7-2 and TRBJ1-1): GAGVSQSPSNKVTEKGKDVELRCDPISGHTALYWYRQSLGQGLEFLIYFQGNSAPDKSGLPSDRFSAERTGGSVSTLTIQRTQQEDSAVYLCASSYFRGDTEAFFGQGTRLTVV.

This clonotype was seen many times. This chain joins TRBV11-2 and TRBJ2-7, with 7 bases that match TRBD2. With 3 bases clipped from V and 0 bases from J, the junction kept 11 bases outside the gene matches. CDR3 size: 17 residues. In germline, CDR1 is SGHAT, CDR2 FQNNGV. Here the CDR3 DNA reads TGTGCCAGCAGCTTTGGGGTGGGGAGGGCCAACTCCTACGAGCAGTACTTC. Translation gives CASSFGVGRANSYEQYF.

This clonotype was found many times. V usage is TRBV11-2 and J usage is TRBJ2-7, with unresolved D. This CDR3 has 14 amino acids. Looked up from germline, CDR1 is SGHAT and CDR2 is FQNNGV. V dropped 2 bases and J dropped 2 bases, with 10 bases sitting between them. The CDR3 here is CASSLYLGAYEQYF. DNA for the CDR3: TGTGCCAGCAGCTTATACTTAGGAGCCTACGAGCAGTACTTC.

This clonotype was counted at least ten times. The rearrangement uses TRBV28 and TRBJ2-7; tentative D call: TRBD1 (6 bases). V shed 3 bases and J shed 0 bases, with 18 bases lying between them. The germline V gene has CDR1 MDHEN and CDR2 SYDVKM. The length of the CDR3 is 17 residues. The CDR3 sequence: CASSLGHQRSGSYEQYF. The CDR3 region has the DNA TGTGCCAGCAGTTTGGGACATCAACGGAGTGGCTCCTACGAGCAGTACTTC.

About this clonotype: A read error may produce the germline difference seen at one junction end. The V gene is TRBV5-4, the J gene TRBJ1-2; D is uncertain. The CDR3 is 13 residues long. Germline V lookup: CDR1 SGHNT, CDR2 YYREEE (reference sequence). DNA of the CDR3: TGTGCCATCAGCTCGGCGGACCTCTATGGCTACACCTTC. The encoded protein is CAISSADLYGYTF. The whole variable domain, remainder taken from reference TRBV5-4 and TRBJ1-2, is ETGVTQSPTHLIKTRGQQVTLRCSSQSGHNTVSWYQQALGQGPQFIFQYYREEENGRGNFPPRFSGLQFPNYSSELNVNALELDDSALYLCAISSADLYGYTFGSGTRLTVV.

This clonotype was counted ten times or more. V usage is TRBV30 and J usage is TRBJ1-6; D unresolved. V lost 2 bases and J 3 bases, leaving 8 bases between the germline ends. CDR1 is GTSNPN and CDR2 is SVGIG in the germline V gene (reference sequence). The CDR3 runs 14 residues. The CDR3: CAWSTSDYNSPLHF. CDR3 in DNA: TGTGCCTGGAGTACATCCGACTATAATTCACCCCTCCACTTT.

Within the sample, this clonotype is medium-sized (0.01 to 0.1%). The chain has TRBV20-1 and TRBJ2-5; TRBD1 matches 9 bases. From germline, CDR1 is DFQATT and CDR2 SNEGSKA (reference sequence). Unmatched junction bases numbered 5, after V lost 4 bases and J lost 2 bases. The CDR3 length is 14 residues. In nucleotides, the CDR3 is TGCAGTGCTACCGGACAGGGGAGGCAAGAGACCCAGTACTTC. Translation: CSATGQGRQETQYF.

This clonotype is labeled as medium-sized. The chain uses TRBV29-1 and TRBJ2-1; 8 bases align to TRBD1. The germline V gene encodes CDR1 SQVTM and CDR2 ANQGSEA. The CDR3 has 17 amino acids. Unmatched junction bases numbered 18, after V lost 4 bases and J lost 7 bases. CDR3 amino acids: CSVVGISGQGAENEQFF. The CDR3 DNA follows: TGCAGCGTTGTGGGCATATCGGGGCAGGGGGCTGAGAATGAGCAGTTCTTC.

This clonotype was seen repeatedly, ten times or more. Written as DNA, the CDR3 is TGCAGTGCTAGTACAGGGCAAGTGACTAACTATGGCTACACCTTC. Translated, it gives CSASTGQVTNYGYTF. The J gene is TRBJ1-2, the V gene TRBV20-1, with a tentative D call TRBD1 (6 bases). Germline V gene lookup returns CDR1 DFQATT and CDR2 SNEGSKA (reference sequence). The length of the CDR3 is 15 residues. V was shortened by 3 bases and J by 0 bases, with 14 bases between the two germline ends.

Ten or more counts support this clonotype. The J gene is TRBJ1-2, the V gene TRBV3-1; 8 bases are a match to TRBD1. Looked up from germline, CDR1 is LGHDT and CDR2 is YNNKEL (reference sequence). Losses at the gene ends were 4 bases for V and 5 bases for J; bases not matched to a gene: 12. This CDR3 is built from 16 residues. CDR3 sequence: CASSRRQGTAMYGYTF. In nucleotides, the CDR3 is TGTGCCAGCAGCCGCCGACAGGGGACGGCCATGTATGGCTACACCTTC.

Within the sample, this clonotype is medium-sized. CDR3 protein: CASSYLTYEQYF. CDR3 bases: TGTGCCAGCAGCTACCTGACCTACGAGCAGTACTTC. The genes are TRBV7-2 and TRBJ2-7; D is unclear. This CDR3 contains 12 residues. Germline V gene sequence: CDR1 SGHTA, CDR2 FQGNSA. V dropped 4 bases and J dropped 2 bases, with 6 bases sitting between them.

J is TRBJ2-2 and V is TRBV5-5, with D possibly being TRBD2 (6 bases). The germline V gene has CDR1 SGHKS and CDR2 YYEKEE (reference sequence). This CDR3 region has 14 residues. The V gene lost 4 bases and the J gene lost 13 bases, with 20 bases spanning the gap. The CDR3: CASSRGLRTWVLFF. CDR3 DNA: TGTGCCAGCAGCCGGGGACTGAGAACCTGGGTGCTGTTTTTT.

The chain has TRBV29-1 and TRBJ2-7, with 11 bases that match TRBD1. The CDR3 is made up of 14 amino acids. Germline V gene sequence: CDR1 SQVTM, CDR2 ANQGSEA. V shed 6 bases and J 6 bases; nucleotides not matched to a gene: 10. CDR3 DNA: TGCAGCGTCAGGTCCGGACAGGGGGCCTCCGAGCAGTACTTC. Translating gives CSVRSGQGASEQYF.

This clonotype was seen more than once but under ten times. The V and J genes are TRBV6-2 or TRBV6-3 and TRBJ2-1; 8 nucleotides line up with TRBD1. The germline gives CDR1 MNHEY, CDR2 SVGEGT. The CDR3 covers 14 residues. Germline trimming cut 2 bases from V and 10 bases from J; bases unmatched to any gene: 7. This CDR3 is CASSYPGTGLEQFF. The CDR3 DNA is TGTGCCAGCAGTTACCCCGGGACAGGTTTGGAGCAGTTCTTC.

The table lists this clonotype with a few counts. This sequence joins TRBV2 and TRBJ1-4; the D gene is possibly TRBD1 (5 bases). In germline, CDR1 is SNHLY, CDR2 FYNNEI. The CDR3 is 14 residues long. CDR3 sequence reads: CTFSSGKANEKLFF. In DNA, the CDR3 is TGTACCTTCAGTTCAGGGAAGGCTAATGAAAAACTGTTTTTT.

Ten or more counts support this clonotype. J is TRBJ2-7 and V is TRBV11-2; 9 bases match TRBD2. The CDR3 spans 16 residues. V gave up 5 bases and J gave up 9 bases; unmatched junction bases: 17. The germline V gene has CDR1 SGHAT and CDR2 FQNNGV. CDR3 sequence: CASSPGQGGLAGRQYF. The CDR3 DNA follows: TGTGCCAGCAGCCCCGGGCAGGGAGGGCTAGCGGGGAGGCAGTACTTC.

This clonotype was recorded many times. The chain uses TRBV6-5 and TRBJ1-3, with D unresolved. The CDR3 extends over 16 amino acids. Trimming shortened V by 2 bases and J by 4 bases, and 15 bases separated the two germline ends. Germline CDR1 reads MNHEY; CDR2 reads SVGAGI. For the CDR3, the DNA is TGTGCCAGCAGTTACAGCGCCCAAGGGTCAGGAAACACCATATATTTT. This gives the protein CASSYSAQGSGNTIYF.

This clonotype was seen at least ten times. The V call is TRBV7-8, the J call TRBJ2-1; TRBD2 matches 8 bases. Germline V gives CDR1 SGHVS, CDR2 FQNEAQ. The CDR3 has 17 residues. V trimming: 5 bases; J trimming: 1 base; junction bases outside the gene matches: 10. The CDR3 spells CASSRTRGGRSYNEQFF. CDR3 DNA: TGTGCCAGCAGCCGTACCCGGGGGGGCAGGTCCTACAATGAGCAGTTCTTC.

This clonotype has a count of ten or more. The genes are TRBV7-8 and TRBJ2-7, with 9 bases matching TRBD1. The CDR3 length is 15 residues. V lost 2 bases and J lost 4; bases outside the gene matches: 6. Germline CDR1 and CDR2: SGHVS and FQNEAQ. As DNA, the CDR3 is TGTGCCAGCAGCTTAAGGGAGACAGGGGGGTACGAGCAGTACTTC. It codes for CASSLRETGGYEQYF.

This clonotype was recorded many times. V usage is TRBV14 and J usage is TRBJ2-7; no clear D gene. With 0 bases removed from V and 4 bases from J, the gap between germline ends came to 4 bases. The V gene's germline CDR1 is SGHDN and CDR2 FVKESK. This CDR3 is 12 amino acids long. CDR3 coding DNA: TGTGCCAGCAGCCAAGACAGATACGAGCAGTACTTC. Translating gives CASSQDRYEQYF.

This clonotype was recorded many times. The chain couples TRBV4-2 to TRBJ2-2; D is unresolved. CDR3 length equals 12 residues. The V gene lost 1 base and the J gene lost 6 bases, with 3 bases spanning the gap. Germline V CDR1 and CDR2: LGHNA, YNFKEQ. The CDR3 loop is CASSQASGELFF. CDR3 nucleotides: TGTGCCAGCAGCCAAGCTTCCGGGGAGCTGTTTTTT.